Shown below are 17 T cell receptor beta chains from a single sample sequenced in a study of T cells after yellow fever vaccination. TCRdb redid the calling of the 5' RACE reads with MiXCR, one entry per CDR3 protein. The table lists hundreds of thousands of distinct CDR3 sequences, 11% of them singletons. The sample here was PBMCs, taken on the day of the first yellow fever vaccination. Receptors were obtained from a man aged 18 to 30 who received the YFV17D yellow fever vaccine.

This clonotype has a count of ten or more. This CDR3 is CASSSLAKDTQYF. The DNA for the CDR3 is TGTGCCAGCAGCTCACTAGCGAAAGATACGCAGTATTTT. The chain combines TRBV7-9 with TRBJ2-3, with 7 bases aligning to TRBD2. With 4 bases clipped from V and 5 bases from J, the junction kept 3 bases outside the gene matches. The CDR3 loop spans 13 amino acids. The germline V gene encodes CDR1 SEHNR and CDR2 FQNEAQ (reference sequence).

The gene calls are TRBV20-1 and TRBJ1-2; possible D gene TRBD1, 5 bases. Trimming shortened V by 5 bases and J by 6 bases, and 16 bases separated the two germline ends. Looked up from germline, CDR1 is DFQATT and CDR2 is SNEGSKA (reference sequence). This CDR3 is 13 amino acids long. CDR3 sequence: CSAPDSLMDGYTF. The CDR3 DNA is TGCAGTGCTCCAGACAGCCTTATGGATGGCTACACCTTC.

The chain carries TRBV7-9 and TRBJ1-2; D gene ambiguous. Germline loops: CDR1 SEHNR, CDR2 FQNEAQ (reference sequence). There are 12 residues in the CDR3. Trimming removed 8 bases from V and 0 bases from J, with 7 bases in between. CDR3 bases: TGTGCCAGCGGTAAAGCTAACTATGGCTACACCTTC. Translated, it gives CASGKANYGYTF.

Details on this clonotype: Without the conserved terminal phenylalanine or tryptophan, this CDR3 likely stems from a read error. Because the CDR3's place on the DNA is in doubt, the DNA is left out and the CDR3 is given as listed by TCRdb. The chain uses TRBV20-1 and TRBJ1-1; TRBD1 is the table's D call, not checked against the DNA. Germline CDR1 and CDR2: DFQATT and SNEGSKA (reference sequence). The CDR3 adds up to 14 amino acids, both ends counted. The CDR3 sequence is CSARDLATSTGTYI.

This clonotype has at least ten counts. This chain joins TRBV7-2 and TRBJ2-7; D not resolved. From germline, CDR1 is SGHTA and CDR2 FQGNSA. The ends were cut back, 1 base at V and 6 bases at J, with 7 bases in the middle. This CDR3 is built from 12 residues. CDR3 nucleotides: TGTGCCAGCAGCTTAGGCGGCTCCGAGCAGTACGTC. This sequence encodes CASSLGGSEQYV.

The sample holds a few counts of this clonotype. This chain links TRBV2 with TRBJ1-1; the D is unclear. The germline CDR1 and CDR2 sequences are SNHLY and FYNNEI. The CDR3 has 14 amino acids. V was pared by 2 bases and J by 0 bases, with 7 bases between. CDR3 in DNA: TGTGCCAGCAGTGAACAGTTGATGAACACTGAAGCTTTCTTT. Its translation is CASSEQLMNTEAFF.

V and J are TRBV4-2 and TRBJ2-6; D not certain. This CDR3 region has 14 residues. Trimming cost V 11 bases and J 0 bases, with 11 bases left between them. Germline CDR1 and CDR2: LGHNA and YNFKEQ. CDR3 DNA sequence: TGTGCCTCTACTTTGCTCTCTGGGGCCAACGTCCTGACTTTC. Amino acid sequence: CASTLLSGANVLTF.

This clonotype appeared a few times. The V call is TRBV6-5, the J call TRBJ2-3; TRBD1 matches at 7 bases. The CDR3 contains 17 residues. V dropped 2 bases and J dropped 3; count of bases not matched to a gene: 11. Looked up from germline, CDR1 is MNHEY and CDR2 is SVGAGI. The DNA for the CDR3 is TGTGCCAGCAGTTACCCGATCGACAGGGTTTGGACAGATACGCAGTATTTT. Translated, it gives CASSYPIDRVWTDTQYF.

CDR3 in DNA: TGCAGTGCTAGTCTTGCTGGACAGCCTAACTATGGCTACACCTTC. Translation gives CSASLAGQPNYGYTF. This chain joins TRBV20-1 and TRBJ1-2; D may be TRBD1 (6 bases). Germline-derived CDR1 and CDR2 are DFQATT and SNEGSKA (reference sequence). The V and J ends lost 3 bases and 0 bases respectively, with 14 bases between them. The CDR3 is 15 amino acids.

At least ten counts were recorded for this clonotype. The chain is built from TRBV30 and TRBJ1-1, with D unclear. The V and J ends lost 5 bases and 1 base respectively, with 8 bases between them. This CDR3 is built from 12 residues. Germline loops: CDR1 GTSNPN, CDR2 SVGIG (reference sequence). In DNA, the CDR3 is TGTGCCTGGGAGACGGGGAACACTGAAGCTTTCTTT. Translation: CAWETGNTEAFF.

The V gene is TRBV24-1, the J gene TRBJ2-7; D might be TRBD1 (5 bases). The CDR3 contains 15 residues. Germline CDR1 and CDR2: KGHDR and SFDVKD. V was cut by 0 bases and J by 1 base, with 9 bases left in between. The CDR3 loop is CATSDLRGTSYEQYF. The CDR3 coding sequence is TGTGCCACCAGTGATTTGAGGGGCACTTCCTACGAGCAGTACTTC.

The chain couples TRBV28 to TRBJ2-7, with D uncertain. V was cut by 5 bases and J by 3 bases, with 17 bases left in between. CDR3 length: 15 residues. Germline V gives CDR1 MDHEN, CDR2 SYDVKM. DNA of the CDR3: TGTGCCAGCAGTACTGTCAACAAGGATCTCTACGAGCAGTACTTC. This encodes CASSTVNKDLYEQYF.

J is TRBJ2-5 and V is TRBV6-1, with D perhaps given as TRBD1 or TRBD2 (6 bases each). Germline-derived CDR1 and CDR2 are MNHNS and SASEGT. CDR3 length: 17 amino acids. Trimming stripped 4 bases from V and 2 bases from J, with 20 bases between. CDR3 amino acids: CASSASRGRGGQETQYF. The CDR3 DNA reads TGTGCCAGCAGTGCCAGCAGGGGTAGGGGAGGACAAGAGACCCAGTACTTC.

This clonotype was detected many times. This rearrangement joins TRBV12-3 or TRBV12-4 to TRBJ1-2; D gene unclear. The CDR3 has 13 amino acids. The V end lost 6 bases, the J end lost 6 bases, and 14 bases lay between the germline ends. CDR3 amino acids: CASRRQPGDGYTF. The CDR3 nucleotides are TGTGCCAGCAGGAGGCAGCCCGGCGATGGCTACACCTTC.

This clonotype has only a few counts. V is TRBV20-1 and J is TRBJ1-2; D may be TRBD1 (5 bases). Trimming removed 4 bases from V and 4 bases from J, with 10 bases in between. CDR1 DFQATT and CDR2 SNEGSKA come from the germline V gene (reference sequence). This CDR3 is 12 amino acids long. The CDR3, as DNA: TGCAGTGCTACGACTGGGGGCTATGGCTACACCTTC. Translating gives CSATTGGYGYTF.

The genes are TRBV4-2 and TRBJ2-3, with unresolved D. The ends were cut back, 3 bases at V and 6 bases at J, with 10 bases in the middle. This CDR3 comprises 13 residues. Germline CDR1 LGHNA, CDR2 YNFKEQ. CDR3 nucleotide sequence: TGTGCCAGCAGCCAGGGTGGGAAGGATACGCAGTATTTT. It yields the protein CASSQGGKDTQYF.

This clonotype was recorded a few times. CDR3 nucleotide sequence: TGTGCCAGCAGCCCTAGCGGGGGCCTCAATGAGCAGTTCTTC. Translated, it gives CASSPSGGLNEQFF. V is TRBV11-2 and J is TRBJ2-1; TRBD2 aligns across 10 bases. The trim removed 5 bases at V and 6 bases at J, leaving 4 bases unmatched. Germline V gene sequence: CDR1 SGHAT, CDR2 FQNNGV. CDR3 length: 14 residues. Combining the CDR3 with reference TRBV11-2 and TRBJ2-1 gives the whole variable domain EAGVAQSPRYKIIEKRQSVAFWCNPISGHATLYWYQQILGQGPKLLIQFQNNGVVDDSQLPKDRFSAERLKGVDSTLKIQPAKLEDSAVYLCASSPSGGLNEQFFGPGTRLTVL.